This T cell receptor beta chain was sequenced during a study of T-cell reconstitution after alpha-beta-depleted transplantation in children. Unique molecular identifiers were incorporated when the TCRbeta library was constructed. Each CDR3 protein gets one entry after TCRdb re-called the PCR reads with MiXCR. The sample contains about 500,000 distinct CDR3 sequences, roughly 33% of which appear only once. This receptor was identified in a human donor who donated a stem cell graft to a child with aplastic anemia. Sample: PBMCs from the stem cell graft donor, taken from the stem cell graft.

DNA for the CDR3: TGTGCCAGCAGTTTAGCCTACGGGGCGGAGACTGAAGCTTTCTTT. Translating it yields CASSLAYGAETEAFF. V usage is TRBV12-3 or TRBV12-4 and J usage is TRBJ1-1, with a possible D match to TRBD1 (5 bases). Deletions cut 0 bases from V and 5 bases from J, with 13 bases between. This CDR3 contains 15 residues.